Included here is one T cell receptor (beta chain) sequence, with context. Its specificity is not known. Vbeta (60) and Jbeta (13) primers were used in the PCR. Profiling relied on immunoSEQ multiplex PCR, and the TCRdb table lists in-frame clones only, not all of them. This sample has 150,000 or so clones, with roughly 80% found just once. The CDR3 extends over 15 amino acids. Trimming cost V 6 bases and J 7 bases; bases outside gene matches: 13. CDR1 and CDR2 from the germline V gene are MNHEY and SMNVEV (reference sequence). This sample stems from a study of cytomegalovirus exposure and HLA in healthy donors. Whole-study results and caveats: According to the study, around 180 TCR beta chains were cytomegalovirus-associated. Reportedly, HLA-A and HLA-B alleles of most subjects were accurately predicted from TCR beta. Some highly shared sequence variants likely arose as a pipeline artifact.

Each donor was healthy, and each was a bone marrow donor. This chain joins TRBV27 and TRBJ1-2; 8 nucleotides align to TRBD1. This sequence was found in a man in his forties in good health and CMV-seropositive. The source material was PBMCs. As DNA, the CDR3 is TGTGCCAGCAGCCCAGTAGGACAGGGTGGGTCTGGCTACACCTTC. It encodes CASSPVGQGGSGYTF.